The source of this T cell receptor beta chain is a study of blood T cell repertoires in COVID-19. Background on the study: Whether acute or convalescent, the COVID-19 samples came from the United States, Italy and Spain.

Deletions cut 5 bases from V and 2 bases from J, with 12 bases between. Germline V CDR1 and CDR2: MNHEY, SVGAGI. CDR3 length equals 14 residues. The study recruited exposed participants who had met a COVID-19 case within 2 weeks before entry. The repertoire was sequenced with immunoSEQ multiplex PCR; TCRdb's copy has only in-frame clones and lacks some. The table lists roughly 58,000 clones, roughly two thirds of them singletons, with approximately 51% in the top ten. The clonotype was recovered from a woman aged 55-70 years who had been exposed to COVID-19. The genes are TRBV6-5 and TRBJ1-2; no firm D call. Specimen: PBMCs or T cells enriched from blood (not recorded which). Here the CDR3 reads CASSPEGGNYGYTF. The CDR3 region has the DNA TGTGCCAGCAGTCCGGAGGGAGGGAACTATGGCTACACCTTC.